This passage covers 10 T cell receptor beta chains from one sample sequenced in a study of cytomegalovirus exposure and HLA in healthy donors. The PCR used 60 Vbeta and 13 Jbeta primers. Libraries were prepared by immunoSEQ multiplex PCR; TCRdb keeps only in-frame clonotypes and omits some of them. The top ten hold 2% to 3% of the sample, which has approximately 150,000 clones, approximately 78% seen once. Sequencing input: PBMCs. The source of these receptors is a human donor in good health.

The chain is built from TRBV6-5 and TRBJ2-1; D gene ambiguous. This CDR3 is 13 amino acids long. The V end was cut by 4 bases, the J end by 1 base, with 5 bases between. The germline gives CDR1 MNHEY, CDR2 SVGAGI. CDR3 sequence reads: CASSLSSYNEQFF. The CDR3, as DNA: TGTGCCAGCAGTTTGTCATCCTACAATGAGCAGTTCTTC.

This chain joins TRBV9 and TRBJ1-1, with 10 bases lining up with TRBD1. Trimming cost V 4 bases and J 2 bases; bases outside gene matches: 11. Germline lookup yields CDR1 SGDLS and CDR2 YYNGEE. CDR3 length: 17 residues. The CDR3 coding sequence is TGTGCCAGCAGCCGCGACCGGGACAGGGGTGAAAACACTGAAGCTTTCTTT. It codes for CASSRDRDRGENTEAFF.

The chain carries TRBV19 and TRBJ1-3; the D gene is possibly TRBD1 (6 bases). Germline CDR1 and CDR2: LNHDA and SQIVND (reference sequence). The CDR3 spans 16 residues. V lost 1 base, J lost 4 bases, and 14 bases lay in between. The CDR3 reads CASSIGGRGYGNTIYF. In nucleotides, the CDR3 is TGTGCCAGTAGTATAGGAGGCAGGGGTTACGGAAACACCATATATTTT.

This clone was seen only a few times. The chain uses TRBV9 and TRBJ1-2, with TRBD1 identical over 7 bases. Germline lookup yields CDR1 SGDLS and CDR2 YYNGEE. J gave up 2 bases and V 4 bases, and 8 bases lay outside the gene matches. The CDR3 is 15 amino acids. The CDR3, as DNA: TGTGCCAGCAGCCGCGTACTACAGGGGAACTATGGCTACACCTTC. It translates to CASSRVLQGNYGYTF. Based on the CDR3 plus reference TRBV9 and TRBJ1-2, the full variable domain is DSGVTQTPKHLITATGQRVTLRCSPRSGDLSVYWYQQSLDQGLQFLIQYYNGEERAKGNILERFSAQQFPDLHSELNLSSLELGDSALYFCASSRVLQGNYGYTFGSGTRLTVV.

The J gene is TRBJ1-4, the V gene TRBV6-1; no clear D. The ends were cut back, 2 bases at V and 0 bases at J, with 19 bases in the middle. The germline gives CDR1 MNHNS, CDR2 SASEGT. CDR3 length: 19 residues. CDR3 DNA sequence: TGTGCCAGCAGTGAATTCAGGCCATTCAACCGTACAACTAATGAAAAACTGTTTTTT. Its protein is CASSEFRPFNRTTNEKLFF.

The chain couples TRBV11-2 to TRBJ2-5; TRBD2 matches at 16 bases. The CDR3 contains 17 residues. Germline loops: CDR1 SGHAT, CDR2 FQNNGV. V lost 6 bases and J lost 3; bases outside the gene matches: 7. CDR3 DNA sequence: TGTGCCAGCAGAGGGACTAGCGGGGGGGACGGTAAAGAGACCCAGTACTTC. Protein: CASRGTSGGDGKETQYF.

The chain links TRBV11-3 to TRBJ2-1; TRBD2 is a possible D gene (6 bases). CDR1 and CDR2 (germline): SGHNT, YENEEA. The CDR3 has 17 amino acids. V gave up 1 base and J gave up 0 bases, with 13 bases separating them. CDR3 nucleotides: TGTGCCAGCAGCTTAGCCGGGCGGGGCTTCTCCTACAATGAGCAGTTCTTC. This sequence encodes CASSLAGRGFSYNEQFF.

The rearrangement uses TRBV6-4 and TRBJ2-3; TRBD2 matches 8 bases. Trimming took 5 bases from V and 5 from J; bases not matched to a gene: 12. The CDR3 spans 16 residues. Germline loops: CDR1 MRHNA, CDR2 SNTAGT. This CDR3 is CASSRDGTRGVDTQYF. The CDR3 DNA reads as TGTGCCAGCAGTCGGGATGGAACGCGGGGGGTAGATACGCAGTATTTT.

The rearrangement uses TRBV6-6 and TRBJ1-4; D gene ambiguous. CDR3 size: 12 residues. Germline V gene sequence: CDR1 MNHNY, CDR2 SVGAGI (reference sequence). V was pared by 0 bases and J by 8 bases, with 4 bases between. The DNA for the CDR3 is TGTGCCAGCAGTTACTCGGAGGAAAAACTGTTTTTT. Translated: CASSYSEEKLFF.

The chain employs TRBV9 and TRBJ2-2; 9 bases are shared with TRBD2. This CDR3 region has 15 residues. V was clipped by 5 bases and J by 3 bases; unmatched bases: 5. Germline V gene data show CDR1 as SGDLS and CDR2 as YYNGEE. CDR3: CASSRLAGDTGELFF. CDR3 coding DNA: TGTGCCAGCAGTAGATTAGCGGGGGACACCGGGGAGCTGTTTTTT.